Listed here are 6 T cell receptor beta chains from one sample, sequenced in a study of shared clonotypes between healthy human individuals (TCRdb year 2020). Receptor libraries were prepared by the immunoSEQ multiplex PCR assay. TCRdb stores this immuneACCESS table with in-frame sequences only. Part of the clones is absent; in the studies checked, under half of the shortfall reflects unresolved V genes, and no reason is known for the rest. A total of 2 million to 3 million clones appear in this sample, 90% to 95% of them only once. In total, the top ten clones hold about 0.13% of the sample. Material: naive CD4+ T cells sorted from blood. This specimen's cell subset or site label, per the study, means: CD45RA+ positively selected. The origin of the receptors is a man younger than 30 in good health.

J is TRBJ1-5 and V is TRBV11-2, with 8 bases identical to TRBD1. The germline V gene encodes CDR1 SGHAT and CDR2 FQNNGV. There are 15 residues in the CDR3. The V segment lost 5 bases and the J segment 4 bases; nucleotides outside the gene matches: 7. CDR3 loop: CASSVGTGLNQPQHF. DNA of the CDR3: TGTGCCAGCAGCGTCGGGACAGGATTAAATCAGCCCCAGCATTTT.

As concerns this clone: The junction does not match germline at one end; this may be a read error. The CDR3 here is CASSGPGQAVYEQYF. In DNA, the CDR3 is TGTGCTAGCAGCGGTCCGGGACAGGCGGTCTACGAGCAGTACTTC. This chain connects TRBV7-7 to TRBJ2-7, with 8 bases fitting TRBD1. Germline V gene sequence: CDR1 SSHAT, CDR2 FNYEAQ (reference sequence). The CDR3 runs to 15 residues. Combining the CDR3 with reference TRBV7-7 and TRBJ2-7 gives the whole variable domain GAGVSQSPRYKVTKRGQDVTLRCDPISSHATLYWYQQALGQGPEFLTYFNYEAQPDKSGLPSDRFSAERPEGSISTLTIQRTEQRDSAMYRCASSGPGQAVYEQYFGPGTRLTVT.

This clone was counted a single time. The sample contains more than one DNA sequence encoding this CDR3. The rearrangement joins TRBV28 to TRBJ1-1; weak D call: TRBD1 (6 bases). CDR3 length: 14 residues. V was pared by 5 bases and J by 1 base, with 11 bases between. Germline CDR1 and CDR2: MDHEN and SYDVKM. CDR3 DNA sequence: TGTGCCAGCAGTCCACAGGGTGGGAACACTGAAGCTTTCTTT. It is translated as CASSPQGGNTEAFF.

The V gene is TRBV29-1, the J gene TRBJ1-3, with D unclear. The CDR3 totals 11 residues. Germline lookup yields CDR1 SQVTM and CDR2 ANQGSEA. Trimming cost V 5 bases and J 4 bases, with 6 bases left between them. CDR3 sequence reads: CSVSVGNTIYF. The CDR3 coding sequence is TGCAGCGTTTCGGTAGGAAACACCATATATTTT.

In nucleotides, the CDR3 is TGTGCCAGCAGCTTGGAGGTACTCGGGGAGCTGTTTTTT. Translated, it gives CASSLEVLGELFF. The chain couples TRBV5-6 to TRBJ2-2; D is undetermined. Between the trimmed V and J ends, which lost 0 bases and 7 bases, there was a span of 7 bases. The germline V gene encodes CDR1 SGHDT and CDR2 YYEEEE. This CDR3 contains 13 residues.

The chain is built from TRBV18 and TRBJ1-3; TRBD1 matches at 7 bases. Germline values: CDR1 KGHSH, CDR2 LQKENI. The J segment lost 0 bases and the V segment lost 2 bases, leaving 1 base of the junction unmatched. CDR3 length equals 15 residues. CDR3 DNA: TGTGCCAGCTCACCAGGACAGGACTCTGGAAACACCATATATTTT. Amino acids: CASSPGQDSGNTIYF.